This TCR beta chain was retrieved from a study of T cells in Graves' hyperthyroidism and ophthalmopathy. This CDR3 region has 16 residues. Trimming stripped 2 bases from V and 4 bases from J, with 17 bases between. Germline loops: CDR1 MNHEY, CDR2 SVGAGI. TCR beta CDR3 regions were amplified from RNA transcripts. During a first-round RT-PCR of the TCR CDR3, the HTBI primer set was used. TCRdb reprocessed the multiplex PCR reads via MiXCR and lists one record per CDR3 protein. The sample has about 580,000 distinct CDR3 sequences; just over 45% are singletons. This clonotype was recorded many times. Its antigen is not identified. Findings and limits, study-wide: Median prediction lead before ophthalmopathy onset was 5.5 to 7 months with the model.

Sequencing used peripheral blood or thyroid tissue (not recorded which). The chain employs TRBV6-5 and TRBJ1-1; tentatively, D is TRBD1 (5 bases). This receptor was identified in a woman aged 18-29 years with Graves' hyperthyroidism. The DNA of the CDR3 is TGTGCCAGCAGTTACGGGGTCAAAGGGGAGGGCACTGAAGCTTTCTTT. Translation gives CASSYGVKGEGTEAFF.